The 2 T cell receptor beta chains presented below share a single source sample, sequenced in a study of CD8 T cells in ankylosing spondylitis. Study outcomes and limitations: A motif in TCR beta, a set of roughly eight highly homologous variants, appeared characteristic of ankylosing spondylitis blood.

TCRdb itself ran the 5' RACE reads through MiXCR, one entry per CDR3 protein. The sample lists about 540,000 distinct CDR3 sequences; roughly 13% were seen once. The antigens of these receptors remain unknown. The specimen sequenced was blood, either unsorted or a sorted T cell fraction (not recorded which). The receptors were sampled from a male donor with ankylosing spondylitis.

The V gene is TRBV20-1, the J gene TRBJ1-4; D is uncertain. Per the germline V gene, CDR1 is DFQATT and CDR2 is SNEGSKA (reference sequence). This CDR3 spans 15 amino acids. With 6 bases removed from V and 4 bases from J, the gap between germline ends came to 18 bases. CDR3 nucleotide sequence: TGCAGTGCCCAGTCACCTACAAGGAATAATGAAAAACTGTTTTTT. Its translation: CSAQSPTRNNEKLFF.

The chain combines TRBV7-9 with TRBJ2-7, with 7 bases fitting TRBD1. V lost 5 bases to trimming and J lost 3 bases; unmatched junction nucleotides: 4. CDR1 and CDR2 (germline): SEHNR, FQNEAQ (reference sequence). The CDR3 extends over 13 amino acids. CDR3 protein: CASSITGDYEQYV. CDR3 bases: TGTGCCAGCAGCATCACAGGGGACTACGAGCAGTACGTC.